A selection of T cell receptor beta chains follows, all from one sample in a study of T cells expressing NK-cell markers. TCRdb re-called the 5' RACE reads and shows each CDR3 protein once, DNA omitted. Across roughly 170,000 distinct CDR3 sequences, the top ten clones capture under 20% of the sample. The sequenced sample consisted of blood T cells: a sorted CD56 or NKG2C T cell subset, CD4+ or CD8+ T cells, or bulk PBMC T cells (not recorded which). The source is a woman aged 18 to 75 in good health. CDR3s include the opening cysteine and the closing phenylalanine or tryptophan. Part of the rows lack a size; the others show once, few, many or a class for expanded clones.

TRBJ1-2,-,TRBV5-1,CASSLGYRVQGYTF
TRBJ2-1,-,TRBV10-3,CAISRAGDNEQFF
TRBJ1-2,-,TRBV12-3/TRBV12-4,CASSFGRRGYGYTF
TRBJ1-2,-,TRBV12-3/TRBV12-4,CASSRWDRVDYGYTF
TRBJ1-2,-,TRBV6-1,CAGLSGQLGYTF
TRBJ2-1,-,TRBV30,CAWSVKRGARSYNEQFF
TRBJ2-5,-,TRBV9,CASSPQGLARETQYF
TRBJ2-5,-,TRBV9,CASSPGRGQETQYF
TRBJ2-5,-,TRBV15,CATSRDRATQYF
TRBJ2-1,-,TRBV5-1,CASSSSGSTYNEQFF
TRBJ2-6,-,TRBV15,CATSSTPGQGFGYSSGANVLTF
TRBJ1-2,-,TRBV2,CASSDRNYGYTF
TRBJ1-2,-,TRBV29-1,CSVRGQGARGYTF
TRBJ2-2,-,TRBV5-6,CASSFSTPGELFF
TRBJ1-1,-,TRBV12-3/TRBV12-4,CASSFGIRDRGNTEAFF
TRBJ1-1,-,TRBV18,CASSPETNTEAFF
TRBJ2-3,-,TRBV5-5,CASSWLAGDTDTQYF
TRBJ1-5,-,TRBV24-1,CATSVGDQPQHF
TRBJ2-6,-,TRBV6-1,CASSQLVRGGANVLTF
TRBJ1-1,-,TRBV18,CASLPQWEGVTEAFF
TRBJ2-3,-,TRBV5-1,CASSLSGVGADTQYF
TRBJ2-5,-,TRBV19,CASSMRQGQETQYF
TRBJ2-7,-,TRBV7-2,CASSLRRASDEQYF
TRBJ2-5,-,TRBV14,CASSLGRQGWETQYF
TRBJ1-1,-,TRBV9,CASSVGRQTHTEAFF
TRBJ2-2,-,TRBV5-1,CASSLWLGSGELFF
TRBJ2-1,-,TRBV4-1,CASSQSAAAYNEQFF
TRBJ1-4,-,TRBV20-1,CSARATGQAEKLFF
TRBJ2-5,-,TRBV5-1,CASSFLPQGQETQYF
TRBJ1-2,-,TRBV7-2,CASKKNRELSYGYTF
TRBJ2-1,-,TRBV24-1,CATSITDRVGQFF
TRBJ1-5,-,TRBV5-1,CASSFLPQGDQPQHF
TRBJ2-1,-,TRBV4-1,CASSQEVVRDEQFF
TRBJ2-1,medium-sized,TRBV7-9,CASSVGGTRNNEQFF
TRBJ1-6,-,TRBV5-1,CASSLTGTGWSPLHF